This entry lists 32 T cell receptor beta chains sequenced from one sample in a study of T cell repertoires in cytomegalovirus infection. These receptors' antigens are unknown. Using its own MiXCR run on the reads, TCRdb lists one record per CDR3 protein. The table shows 20,000 to 25,000 distinct CDR3 sequences, with around two fifths occurring only once. The source material was CD8+ T cells from cultured PBMCs, sampled from culture after CMV antigen stimulation. These receptors all come from a human donor in good health (CMV status not recorded). Some clones in this sample may be carry-over from other donors' samples.

This clonotype was counted between two and nine times. The CDR3 loop reads CASSPRDHHYEQYF. The CDR3 DNA is TGTGCCAGCAGTCCTCGGGATCACCACTACGAGCAGTACTTC. The rearrangement joins TRBV6-1 to TRBJ2-7, with TRBD2 as a possible D gene (5 bases). Deletions cut 5 bases from V and 3 bases from J, with 14 bases between. In germline, CDR1 is MNHNS, CDR2 SASEGT. The CDR3 is 14 amino acids.

This sequence joins TRBV12-3 or TRBV12-4 and TRBJ2-1, with a weak D call TRBD1 (5 bases). The CDR3 length is 16 residues. The V and J ends lost 0 bases and 10 bases respectively, with 19 bases between them. The CDR3 DNA reads as TGTGCCAGCAGTTTAGCTCTTGCTATGAAGGGGTCCGAGCAGTTCTTC. Translating gives CASSLALAMKGSEQFF.

This clonotype showed up many times. This chain uses TRBV10-1 with TRBJ2-5; the D gene is possibly TRBD2 (5 bases). The V end was cut by 8 bases, the J end by 2 bases, with 12 bases between. Germline-derived CDR1 and CDR2 are WNHNN and SYGVQD (reference sequence). There are 13 residues in the CDR3. The CDR3 here is CASSGSSQETQYF. The CDR3 DNA sequence: TGCGCCAGCTCGGGATCCTCTCAAGAGACCCAGTACTTC.

The sample holds a few counts of this clonotype. Because it lacks the conserved phenylalanine or tryptophan at the end, this CDR3 is likely a read error. No DNA is shown, since the ends of the CDR3 on it are uncertain; the CDR3 is the one TCRdb lists. The chain combines TRBV28 with TRBJ1-1; the D call in the table, TRBD1, was not verified against the DNA. The CDR3 is made up of 11 amino acids, end residues included. Germline CDR1 and CDR2: MDHEN and SYDVKM. The CDR3 sequence is CASSLPEGTDT.

The chain combines TRBV7-9 with TRBJ1-1, with D perhaps matching TRBD1 (6 bases). There are 17 residues in the CDR3. From germline, CDR1 is SEHNR and CDR2 FQNEAQ (reference sequence). Trimming shortened V by 3 bases and J by 0 bases, and 17 bases separated the two germline ends. CDR3 DNA sequence: TGTGCCAGCAGCTTGTCCGGGACAAAGGATATGAACACTGAAGCTTTCTTT. It codes for CASSLSGTKDMNTEAFF.

This CDR3 reads CASSLDRFNYGYTF. As DNA, the CDR3 is TGTGCCAGCAGCTTGGACAGATTCAACTATGGCTACACCTTC. The chain couples TRBV7-2 to TRBJ1-2; the D gene is possibly TRBD1 (6 bases). V was cut by 3 bases and J by 2 bases, with 10 bases left in between. The V gene's germline CDR1 is SGHTA and CDR2 FQGNSA. CDR3 length: 14 residues.

This clonotype showed up just a few times. J is TRBJ1-1 and V is TRBV28; perhaps TRBD1 as D (6 bases). Per germline, CDR1 MDHEN and CDR2 SYDVKM. Trimming cost V 5 bases and J 10 bases, with 26 bases left between them. This CDR3 region has 16 residues. The CDR3 spells CASSKLGTGQEIVAFF. DNA of the CDR3: TGTGCCAGCAGTAAACTGGGTACGGGACAAGAGATCGTAGCTTTCTTT.

This clonotype was detected a few times. V is TRBV5-1 and J is TRBJ1-6, with a possible D match to TRBD1 (6 bases). This CDR3 comprises 15 residues. Germline V gene lookup returns CDR1 SGHRS and CDR2 YFSETQ. Trimming removed 2 bases from V and 8 bases from J, with 14 bases in between. CDR3 in amino acids: CASSFSGQRDSPLHF. The CDR3 nucleotides are TGCGCCAGCAGCTTTTCAGGACAGAGGGATTCACCCCTCCACTTT. Based on the CDR3 plus reference TRBV5-1 and TRBJ1-6, the full variable domain is KAGVTQTPRYLIKTRGQQVTLSCSPISGHRSVSWYQQTPGQGLQFLFEYFSETQRNKGNFPGRFSGRQFSNSRSEMNVSTLELGDSALYLCASSFSGQRDSPLHFGNGTRLTVT.

The rearrangement links TRBV7-9 to TRBJ1-2; possible D gene TRBD1, 6 bases. The CDR3 sequence is 15 residues long. Germline-derived CDR1 and CDR2 are SEHNR and FQNEAQ (reference sequence). The V and J ends lost 5 bases and 4 bases respectively, with 17 bases between them. CDR3 sequence (DNA): TGTGCCAGCAGCCCCCTCATTCAGGGGTTCTATGGCTACACCTTC. Its protein product is CASSPLIQGFYGYTF.

CDR3 bases: TGTGCCAGCAGTTTAACAGGGCGTGAAGCTTTCTTT. The encoded protein is CASSLTGREAFF. The chain uses TRBV27 and TRBJ1-1; D is possibly TRBD1 (6 bases). This CDR3 has 12 amino acids. V lost 2 bases and J 7 bases, leaving 8 bases between the germline ends. Germline V lookup: CDR1 MNHEY, CDR2 SMNVEV (reference sequence).

The chain links TRBV4-1 to TRBJ2-3; unclear D gene. CDR3 length: 13 amino acids. V lost 0 bases to trimming and J lost 8 bases, with 9 bases between them. Germline CDR1 reads MGHRA; CDR2 reads YSYEKL. As DNA, the CDR3 is TGCGCCAGCAGCCAAGAAAGGCTCACTACGCAGTATTTT. Protein product: CASSQERLTTQYF.

This clonotype was picked up a small number of times. This chain links TRBV12-3 or TRBV12-4 with TRBJ1-4, with TRBD1 matching over 7 bases. Germline trimming cut 6 bases from V and 12 bases from J; bases unmatched to any gene: 13. The CDR3 is 14 residues long. As DNA, the CDR3 is TGTGCCAGCAGCACATTTGGGACAGCGGGTGAACTGTTTTTT. Translated: CASSTFGTAGELFF.

This clonotype has a handful of counts. J is TRBJ2-3 and V is TRBV12-3 or TRBV12-4; D may be TRBD2 (6 bases). CDR3 length equals 14 residues. V gave up 3 bases and J gave up 6 bases, with 13 bases separating them. This chain's CDR3 is CASSFRSAGDTQYF. CDR3 sequence (DNA): TGTGCCAGCAGTTTTCGTTCTGCGGGGGATACGCAGTATTTT.

The rearrangement joins TRBV3-1 to TRBJ2-7, with D tentatively TRBD1 or TRBD2 (5 bases each). Trimming left V 0 bases short and J 3 bases short, with 12 bases between. The CDR3 is 15 amino acids. Per germline, CDR1 LGHDT and CDR2 YNNKEL (reference sequence). The CDR3 bases are TGTGCCAGCAGCCAAGATTTGGGGACGCTCTACGAGCAGTACTTC. The encoded protein is CASSQDLGTLYEQYF.

This clonotype was detected a few times. This chain joins TRBV4-3 and TRBJ2-2, with D hard to call. CDR3 length: 12 residues. Per germline, CDR1 LGHNA and CDR2 YSLEER. Between the trimmed V and J ends, which lost 0 bases and 9 bases, there was a span of 5 bases. CDR3 residues: CASSQDKRELFF. The CDR3 nucleotides are TGCGCCAGCAGCCAAGATAAGAGGGAGCTGTTTTTT.

The chain combines TRBV7-6 with TRBJ2-3, with 13 positions matching TRBD2. The CDR3 is made up of 15 amino acids. CDR1 SGHVS and CDR2 FNYEAQ come from the germline V gene. V lost 5 bases to trimming and J lost 5 bases; unmatched junction nucleotides: 4. As DNA, the CDR3 is TGTGCCAGCAGCCCTACTAGCGGGGGGGTAGATACGCAGTATTTT. Its protein is CASSPTSGGVDTQYF. Full variable domain (remainder filled in from reference TRBV7-6 and TRBJ2-3): GAGVSQSPRYKVTKRGQDVALRCDPISGHVSLYWYRQALGQGPEFLTYFNYEAQQDKSGLPNDRFSAERPEGSISTLTIQRTEQRDSAMYRCASSPTSGGVDTQYFGPGTRLTVL.

The J gene is TRBJ2-2, the V gene TRBV6-4, with no clear D. V lost 7 bases, J lost 1 base, and 10 bases lay in between. The CDR3 contains 14 residues. Germline V CDR1 and CDR2: MRHNA, SNTAGT. The CDR3 DNA is TGTGCCAGCATGGATGGGCAGAACACCGGGGAGCTGTTTTTT. It yields the protein CASMDGQNTGELFF.

This chain connects TRBV7-2 to TRBJ2-5; 10 nucleotides line up with TRBD2. The CDR3 is 16 residues long. The germline gives CDR1 SGHTA, CDR2 FQGNSA. The junction had 10 bases not matched to a gene; V was cut back by 5 bases and J by 4 bases. The CDR3 coding sequence is TGTGCCAGCAGCCGATCGACTAGCGGGCTTTCAGAGACCCAGTACTTC. Translation: CASSRSTSGLSETQYF.

This sequence joins TRBV4-3 and TRBJ2-1; 12 nucleotides match TRBD2. Germline V gene data show CDR1 as LGHNA and CDR2 as YSLEER. J gave up 5 bases and V 1 base, and 0 bases lay outside the gene matches. CDR3 length equals 15 residues. The CDR3 nucleotides are TGCGCCAGCAGCCAAGGGACTAGCGGGAACAATGAGCAGTTCTTC. Its protein product is CASSQGTSGNNEQFF.

This clonotype appeared many times. The gene calls are TRBV7-9 and TRBJ2-7; D is possibly TRBD2 (6 bases). The V gene lost 11 bases and the J gene lost 6 bases, with 17 bases spanning the gap. The CDR3 runs to 12 residues. The germline gives CDR1 SEHNR, CDR2 FQNEAQ (reference sequence). CDR3 nucleotide sequence: TGTGCCTCTCAGTCGCGGGGCGCCGAGCAGTACTTC. The encoded protein is CASQSRGAEQYF.

The chain links TRBV7-9 to TRBJ1-2; no definite D call. The CDR3 is made up of 14 amino acids. Germline CDR1 is SEHNR and CDR2 is FQNEAQ (reference sequence). V lost 1 base and J 0 bases, leaving 6 bases between the germline ends. The CDR3 nucleotides are TGTGCCAGCAGCTTAGGGTCAGCTAACTATGGCTACACCTTC. It codes for CASSLGSANYGYTF.

DNA for the CDR3: TGTGCCAGCAGCTTGGCCCCTAGCGGGATGACCGAGGAGACCCAGTACTTC. It yields the protein CASSLAPSGMTEETQYF. This chain joins TRBV5-4 and TRBJ2-5; 9 bases line up with TRBD2. The germline CDR1 and CDR2 sequences are SGHNT and YYREEE (reference sequence). This CDR3 contains 17 residues. Trimming at V came to 0 bases and at J to 5 bases, leaving 11 bases not matched to a gene.

The gene calls are TRBV28 and TRBJ2-5, with 11 positions matching TRBD2. V lost 2 bases to trimming and J lost 1 base; unmatched junction nucleotides: 0. Germline CDR1 MDHEN, CDR2 SYDVKM. The CDR3 is 15 amino acids. As DNA, the CDR3 is TGTGCCAGCAGTTTAACTAGCGGGGGCCAAGAGACCCAGTACTTC. Encoded protein: CASSLTSGGQETQYF.

This clonotype was counted a few times. An end of the junction differs from the germline gene, which may be a read error. The chain joins TRBV7-6 to TRBJ2-1; D not certain. This CDR3 contains 15 residues. Germline lookup yields CDR1 SGHVS and CDR2 FNYEAQ. CDR3 loop: CASSPRLGSYNEQFF. In DNA form, the CDR3 reads TGTGCTAGCAGCCCCCGCCTCGGGTCCTACAATGAGCAGTTCTTC.

This clonotype was detected a few times. The rearrangement links TRBV19 to TRBJ1-5; 7 nucleotides line up with TRBD1. J gave up 4 bases and V 4 bases, and 13 bases lay outside the gene matches. From germline, CDR1 is LNHDA and CDR2 SQIVND (reference sequence). CDR3 size: 17 residues. CDR3 in DNA: TGTGCCAGTAGTACCAGTACGGGACAGCGGAGAAATCAGCCCCAGCATTTT. Encoded protein: CASSTSTGQRRNQPQHF.

The chain carries TRBV6-5 and TRBJ2-1; the match to TRBD2 covers 12 bases. With V trimmed by 5 bases and J by 7 bases, 6 bases remained unmatched. CDR1 is MNHEY, CDR2 SVGAGI, per germline. This CDR3 comprises 15 residues. The DNA for the CDR3 is TGTGCCAGCAGTCCGACTAGCGGGAGATATAATGAGCAGTTCTTC. It yields the protein CASSPTSGRYNEQFF.

This clonotype was seen many times. This sequence joins TRBV19 and TRBJ1-5; D remains unclear. Trimming shortened V by 11 bases and J by 0 bases, and 17 bases separated the two germline ends. Germline V lookup: CDR1 LNHDA, CDR2 SQIVND (reference sequence). The CDR3 is made up of 15 amino acids. The CDR3 protein is CAANPQRNSNQPQHF. The DNA for the CDR3 is TGTGCCGCAAACCCCCAGCGAAATAGCAATCAGCCCCAGCATTTT.

In this sample, this clonotype turned up many times. The chain uses TRBV7-6 and TRBJ2-3; 8 bases align to TRBD2. CDR3 length: 16 residues. Germline V gene sequence: CDR1 SGHVS, CDR2 FNYEAQ. J lost 5 bases, V lost 5 bases, and 12 bases had no gene match. DNA for the CDR3: TGTGCCAGCAGCCCAGAATCCGGGAGGGCCCTAGATACGCAGTATTTT. This codes for CASSPESGRALDTQYF.

The gene calls are TRBV14 and TRBJ2-5, with 8 bases lining up with TRBD1. Per the germline V gene, CDR1 is SGHDN and CDR2 is FVKESK. There are 15 residues in the CDR3. Trimming at V came to 4 bases and at J to 2 bases, leaving 6 bases not matched to a gene. The CDR3 region is CASSPGGRLQETQYF. The CDR3 nucleotides are TGTGCCAGCAGCCCAGGGGGCAGGCTTCAAGAGACCCAGTACTTC.

The chain carries TRBV19 and TRBJ2-1; the match to TRBD1 covers 7 bases. This CDR3 has 18 residues. Germline-derived CDR1 and CDR2 are LNHDA and SQIVND (reference sequence). The ends lost 3 bases at V and 6 bases at J; junction bases unmatched: 17. In DNA, the CDR3 is TGTGCCAGTAGTATTTCGGGATCAGGGGGAACCATCCCCAATGAGCAGTTCTTC. This translates into CASSISGSGGTIPNEQFF.

This clonotype was counted only a few times. V usage is TRBV7-2 and J usage is TRBJ2-2; either TRBD1 or TRBD2 may supply D (5 bases each). CDR1 and CDR2 from the germline V gene are SGHTA and FQGNSA. The CDR3 length is 13 residues. The V gene lost 5 bases and the J gene lost 7 bases, with 11 bases spanning the gap. The CDR3 here is CASSTGLDGELFF. The DNA of the CDR3 is TGTGCCAGCAGCACGGGGCTAGACGGGGAGCTGTTTTTT.

J is TRBJ2-5 and V is TRBV5-1, with 8 nucleotides matching TRBD1. The germline V gene encodes CDR1 SGHRS and CDR2 YFSETQ. CDR3 size: 15 residues. Unmatched junction bases numbered 10, after V lost 4 bases and J lost 5 bases. CDR3 amino acids: CASSRRQGARETQYF. The CDR3 DNA reads TGCGCCAGCAGCCGGAGGCAGGGGGCGAGGGAGACCCAGTACTTC.